Below are 22 T cell receptor beta chains sequenced from a single sample in a study of blood T cell repertoires in COVID-19. Repertoires were generated with immunoSEQ multiplex PCR, while TCRdb's copy carries only in-frame clones and drops some. The sample comprises 200,000 to 250,000 clones, 80% to 90% of which are singletons, and about 4.4% rests with the top ten. Material: peripheral blood. These receptors were taken from a woman in her seventies with acute or convalescent COVID-19.

This sequence joins TRBV18 and TRBJ1-1, with 8 bases matching TRBD1. V dropped 5 bases and J dropped 4; count of bases not matched to a gene: 3. There are 13 residues in the CDR3. The germline V gene encodes CDR1 KGHSH and CDR2 LQKENI. The DNA for the CDR3 is TGTGCCAGCTCAGCAGGGGGCATCACTGAAGCTTTCTTT. As protein: CASSAGGITEAFF.

The chain is built from TRBV6-5 and TRBJ1-5; 7 nucleotides agree with TRBD1. Germline CDR1 and CDR2: MNHEY and SVGAGI. The CDR3 length is 14 residues. The trim removed 2 bases at V and 7 bases at J, leaving 5 bases unmatched. The CDR3 DNA follows: TGTGCCAGCAGTTACGACAGGGTAGGACAGCCCCAGCATTTT. Translated, it gives CASSYDRVGQPQHF.

This clone was counted only a few times. The chain has TRBV10-3 and TRBJ1-6, with D unclear. V lost 3 bases to trimming and J lost 6 bases, with 12 bases between them. Per germline, CDR1 ENHRY and CDR2 SYGVKD. There are 15 residues in the CDR3. This CDR3 reads CAISDGSTGNSPLHF. The CDR3 DNA sequence: TGTGCCATCAGTGACGGGAGCACTGGTAATTCACCCCTCCACTTT.

The rearrangement links TRBV25-1 to TRBJ1-1; perhaps TRBD1 as D (5 bases). Trimming took off 1 base at V and 4 bases at J, with 16 bases between the two ends. Germline CDR1 reads MGHDK; CDR2 reads SYGVNS. The CDR3 is 16 residues long. DNA for the CDR3: TGTGCCAGCAGTGAATGGTCCGGGGGTAGGACCACTGAAGCTTTCTTT. This encodes CASSEWSGGRTTEAFF.

This clone has just one count. The chain combines TRBV19 with TRBJ2-7, with 9 bases fitting TRBD1. The CDR3 is 14 residues long. Germline values: CDR1 LNHDA, CDR2 SQIVND (reference sequence). V trimming: 6 bases; J trimming: 0 bases; junction bases outside the gene matches: 3. CDR3 sequence reads: CASSEQGASYEQYF. The CDR3 DNA is TGTGCCAGTAGCGAACAGGGGGCCTCCTACGAGCAGTACTTC.

The chain uses TRBV5-1 and TRBJ2-5, with 9 bases aligning to TRBD1. J lost 3 bases, V lost 0 bases, and 6 bases had no gene match. The germline V gene encodes CDR1 SGHRS and CDR2 YFSETQ. The CDR3 covers 16 residues. CDR3 in DNA: TGCGCCAGCAGCTTGGAACCGGACAGGGGCAAAGAGACCCAGTACTTC. Its protein product is CASSLEPDRGKETQYF. The variable domain in full, with the rest retrieved from reference TRBV5-1 and TRBJ2-5, is KAGVTQTPRYLIKTRGQQVTLSCSPISGHRSVSWYQQTPGQGLQFLFEYFSETQRNKGNFPGRFSGRQFSNSRSEMNVSTLELGDSALYLCASSLEPDRGKETQYFGPGTRLLVL.

The V and J genes are TRBV6-5 and TRBJ1-2, with 9 positions matching TRBD1. Losses at the gene ends were 6 bases for V and 2 bases for J; bases not matched to a gene: 4. The CDR3 sequence is 14 residues long. The V gene's germline CDR1 is MNHEY and CDR2 SVGAGI. CDR3 sequence reads: CASRGQGSNYGYTF. DNA for the CDR3: TGTGCCAGCAGGGGACAGGGATCCAACTATGGCTACACCTTC.

The chain links TRBV6-5 to TRBJ2-7; 7 bases align to TRBD1. Unmatched junction bases numbered 3, after V lost 0 bases and J lost 4 bases. Germline CDR1 MNHEY, CDR2 SVGAGI. This CDR3 contains 14 residues. The CDR3 DNA reads TGTGCCAGCAGTTACTCAGGGGGCGGGTACGAGCAGTACTTC. It yields the protein CASSYSGGGYEQYF.

The V call is TRBV4-1, the J call TRBJ2-2; D perhaps matches TRBD1 (5 bases). Trimming pared 4 bases from V and 6 bases from J, leaving 18 bases between. This CDR3 has 16 residues. Looked up from germline, CDR1 is MGHRA and CDR2 is YSYEKL. The CDR3, as DNA: TGCGCCAGCAGCCGGGCAGGGTTCGGTATCGCCGGGGAGCTGTTTTTT. It specifies CASSRAGFGIAGELFF.

The chain joins TRBV10-2 to TRBJ1-6; 8 positions match TRBD1. The V gene's germline CDR1 is WSHSY and CDR2 SAAADI. J lost 5 bases, V lost 5 bases, and 8 bases had no gene match. The CDR3 is 16 residues long. The CDR3 DNA follows: TGCGCCAGCAGTTTGCCGGGACAGGTCCATAATTCACCCCTCCACTTT. This translates into CASSLPGQVHNSPLHF.

This clone was found many times. This rearrangement joins TRBV18 to TRBJ1-3; 8 nucleotides match TRBD1. The germline V gene has CDR1 KGHSH and CDR2 LQKENI. The CDR3 is 20 residues long. J gave up 0 bases and V 1 base, and 14 bases lay outside the gene matches. The CDR3 loop reads CASSPRVTGVVASSGNTIYF. The CDR3 DNA follows: TGTGCCAGCTCACCACGCGTGACAGGGGTGGTCGCCAGCTCTGGAAACACCATATATTTT.

The chain couples TRBV5-1 to TRBJ2-2; 8 nucleotides agree with TRBD2. After removal of 6 bases from V and 2 bases from J, the junction contained 6 bases not matched to a gene. The germline V gene encodes CDR1 SGHRS and CDR2 YFSETQ. This CDR3 has 15 residues. The CDR3 is CASKVLAVNTGELFF. The CDR3 DNA reads TGCGCCAGCAAGGTACTAGCGGTAAACACCGGGGAGCTGTTTTTT.

The chain employs TRBV9 and TRBJ2-7, with 9 bases lining up with TRBD2. The CDR3 sequence is 14 residues long. Germline V gene lookup returns CDR1 SGDLS and CDR2 YYNGEE. Losses at the gene ends were 4 bases for V and 2 bases for J; bases not matched to a gene: 4. CDR3: CASSTAGGPYEQYF. CDR3 DNA: TGTGCCAGCAGCACAGCGGGGGGTCCCTACGAGCAGTACTTC.

The chain links TRBV7-2 to TRBJ1-1; a possible D gene is TRBD1 (5 bases). Germline CDR1 is SGHTA and CDR2 is FQGNSA. Trimming took 3 bases from V and 3 from J, leaving 11 bases between them. There are 14 residues in the CDR3. CDR3 region: CASSFQGGDTEAFF. The CDR3 DNA is TGTGCCAGCAGCTTCCAGGGTGGTGACACTGAAGCTTTCTTT.

The genes are TRBV21-1 and TRBJ2-7; TRBD2, the table's D call, lacks a check against the DNA. TRBV21-1 is a pseudogene locus. The CDR3 has 15 amino acids. The CDR3 region is CASSGPDGSSYEQYF. The CDR3, as DNA: TGTGCCAGCAGCGGGCCGGACGGGAGCTCCTACGAGCAGTACTTC.

CDR3 region: CASRSVAILSTDTQYF. Written as DNA, the CDR3 is TGTGCCAGCAGATCAGTAGCGATCCTTAGCACAGATACGCAGTATTTT. This rearrangement joins TRBV5-8 to TRBJ2-3; TRBD2 might be the D (5 bases). There are 16 residues in the CDR3. Per the germline V gene, CDR1 is SGHTS and CDR2 is YDEGEE. V gave up 5 bases and J gave up 0 bases, with 16 bases separating them. Complete variable domain (other parts from reference TRBV5-8 and TRBJ2-3): EAGVTQSPTHLIKTRGQQATLRCSPISGHTSVYWYQQALGLGLQFLLWYDEGEERNRGNFPPRFSGRQFPNYSSELNVNALELEDSALYLCASRSVAILSTDTQYFGPGTRLTVL.

The chain links TRBV10-3 to TRBJ1-2; 9 nucleotides match TRBD1. The length of the CDR3 is 13 residues. J gave up 4 bases and V 8 bases, and 5 bases lay outside the gene matches. CDR1 ENHRY and CDR2 SYGVKD come from the germline V gene. The CDR3 DNA reads as TGTGCCATCGAGGACAGGGGAGTCTATGGCTACACCTTC. Translation: CAIEDRGVYGYTF.

This chain uses TRBV4-2 with TRBJ2-7; D unclear. Germline V gene sequence: CDR1 LGHNA, CDR2 YNFKEQ. The CDR3 covers 16 residues. Trimming removed 1 base from V and 3 bases from J, with 16 bases in between. CDR3 protein: CASSQGKVRLNYEQYF. The DNA of the CDR3 is TGTGCCAGCAGCCAAGGAAAGGTGCGACTCAACTACGAGCAGTACTTC.

This chain joins TRBV11-2 and TRBJ1-2, with D possibly matching TRBD1 (5 bases). The V gene lost 5 bases and the J gene lost 4 bases, with 11 bases spanning the gap. Germline V lookup: CDR1 SGHAT, CDR2 FQNNGV. This CDR3 is built from 13 residues. The CDR3 protein is CASSPRQLYGYTF. The CDR3 DNA follows: TGTGCCAGCAGCCCTAGACAGCTCTATGGCTACACCTTC.

The chain recombines TRBV18 with TRBJ1-5; 9 positions agree with TRBD1. From germline, CDR1 is KGHSH and CDR2 LQKENI. The CDR3 extends over 15 amino acids. Trimming at V came to 4 bases and at J to 7 bases, leaving 8 bases not matched to a gene. Here the CDR3 reads CASSQGTGNGQPQHF. As DNA, the CDR3 is TGTGCCAGCTCACAAGGGACAGGGAATGGACAGCCCCAGCATTTT.

The genes are TRBV6-2 or TRBV6-3 and TRBJ1-1, with 10 bases identical to TRBD1. The CDR3 extends over 17 amino acids. J lost 2 bases, V lost 6 bases, and 12 bases had no gene match. From germline, CDR1 is MNHEY and CDR2 SVGEGT. CDR3 sequence: CASSTGQGVRPNTEAFF. DNA of the CDR3: TGTGCCAGCAGCACCGGACAGGGGGTCAGACCCAACACTGAAGCTTTCTTT.

The chain uses TRBV2 and TRBJ1-4, with D possibly TRBD1 on 6 matching bases. The CDR3 has 15 residues. Germline assignment: CDR1 SNHLY and CDR2 FYNNEI. V dropped 7 bases and J dropped 2 bases, with 14 bases sitting between them. The CDR3 sequence: CASKEQGRTNEKLFF. The CDR3 DNA follows: TGTGCCAGCAAGGAACAGGGTAGGACTAATGAAAAACTGTTTTTT.